The TCR beta chain described here comes from a study of cytomegalovirus exposure and HLA in healthy donors. Study results and caveats: Later analysis demonstrated an association between a missense DCLRE1C variant and TCR beta V- and J-gene trimming. Cytomegalovirus association was assigned to 150 to 200 TCR beta chains.

13 Jbeta primers and 60 Vbeta primers were used for the PCR. The method was immunoSEQ multiplex PCR; TCRdb's version includes in-frame clones alone and lacks a portion of them. The sample totals some 60,000 clones. About this clone: Its antigen is not known.

CDR1 is LGHNT and CDR2 is FRNRAP in the germline V gene. The CDR3 runs 13 residues. J lost 13 bases, V lost 1 base, and 9 bases had no gene match. The chain combines TRBV12-5 with TRBJ1-1; 7 bases are shared with TRBD1. The sequence was obtained from a man in his thirties or forties in good health and CMV-seropositive. The sequenced material came from PBMCs. CDR3 sequence: CASGLEEGANDFF. The CDR3 DNA follows: TGTGCTAGTGGTTTGGAGGAGGGGGCGAATGATTTCTTT. The variable domain in full, completed from reference TRBV12-5 and TRBJ1-1, reads DARVTQTPRHKVTEMGQEVTMRCQPILGHNTVFWYRQTMMQGLELLAYFRNRAPLDDSGMPKDRFSAEMPDATLATLKIQPSEPRDSAVYFCASGLEEGANDFFGQGTRLTVV.